This record concerns one T cell receptor beta chain sequence. Its binding antigen is unknown. Base qualities are not provided; no much larger clone lies one nucleotide away. The data were taken from a study of tumor-infiltrating lymphocytes in primary liver carcinoma (dated by TCRdb to 2016 to 2017). General notes on the study: Hepatocellular carcinoma (four) or combined HCC and intrahepatic cholangiocarcinoma (one) was present in the five patients, who were three men and two women aged 30 to 69 years. The five patients had tumors staged T1-T3 N0M0, with maximum diameters ranging from about 4.2 to 10 cm. Each sample produced about 3.5 to 8 million productive TCRbeta reads, and read depth showed no significant difference between tissue types. TCRbeta repertoire sequencing, expression microarrays and whole-exome sequencing were combined in the study across five regions of each liver tumor, with adjacent normal tissue and blood also included. A total of about 35 specimens from 5 patients went through TCRbeta repertoire sequencing, namely 25 tumor regions, 5 adjacent noncancerous liver tissues and 5 peripheral blood samples. To link TCRbeta repertoire diversity with the local molecular phenotype, the approximately 27 tumor region samples were profiled using Agilent mRNA microarrays. Technical replicate repertoires showed high reproducibility, with mean shared-clone rates about 0.86 and correlation coefficients above 0.95. What the work shows at the level of the full study, not this receptor alone: Bulk unsorted samples precluded comparing CD4+ and CD8+ T cell repertoires. The study included only four to six patients, and the authors note findings should be validated in a larger study. Consistent with antigen-driven expansion, pairs of tumor regions showed higher repertoire overlap (mean roughly 36%) than either tumor-adjacent pairs (around 17%) or tumor-blood pairs (around 15%). The top 250 clones made up a significantly larger repertoire fraction in tumors than in blood (p = 0.039). Only roughly 8-25% of top clones appeared in all five regions of a tumor, which suggests that tumor-infiltrating T cells are spatially heterogeneous. Only the TCR beta chain was sequenced, which likely underestimates true repertoire diversity because unpaired alpha chains were not captured.

Without any cell sorting, total RNA and DNA were co-extracted from roughly 21-30 mg of bulk tissue using the AllPrep DNA/RNA mini kit. Between November 2015 and early 2016, a handful of patients in China with histopathologically diagnosed primary liver carcinoma had surgical resection. At the time of sampling, the patients were treatment-naive and had chronic HBV infection. Each tumor was sampled at five spatially separated regions: the tumor centre plus the superior, inferior, left-lateral and right-lateral poles. Histological examination found more than 90% viable tumor cells in every tumor sample. Each fresh piece of tumor and adjacent tissue was cut in two, with one half stored in RNAlater at -80 degrees C and the other half sent for histology. At the junction V is shortened by 6 bases and J by 3 bases, with 30 bases in between. The CDR3 numbers 19 residues from cysteine through phenylalanine. Of all the DNA, just the CDR3 is kept, 57 bases in frame from base 1. Reading the germline V gene gives CDR1 MDHEN and CDR2 SYDVKM.

TCRbeta-specific cDNA was reverse-transcribed from about 520 ng total RNA using a constant-region primer and ProtoScript II reverse transcriptase. Construction of the TCRbeta libraries relied on three nested rounds of multiplex PCR, following a slightly modified ARM-PCR procedure. The first two PCR rounds used multiplex TRBV1-TRBV30 forward primers with a Cbeta reverse primer, each for approximately 11 cycles. Sample barcodes and Illumina adapters were added in a final 25-cycle PCR using Deep VentR polymerase. Amplicons of 200-500 bp were gel-purified with a QIAquick gel extraction kit before sequencing. An Illumina HiSeq 2500 was used to sequence the TCRbeta amplicons, generating 250-bp paired-end reads. Per the source publication's procedure: To recover full CDR3 sequences, reads were quality-trimmed using Trimmomatic v0.33 and paired reads were then merged using FLASH v1.2.11. MiGEC v1.2.1b assigned V, D and J germline segments to the rearranged TCRbeta sequences. Clonotype statistics and Shannon-Wiener diversity indices were computed with VDJtools v1.0.0. Except for diversity analysis, only the 250 most abundant clonotypes of each sample were used in subsequent analyses to reduce sampling bias. TCRdb reanalyzed the raw reads on its own, using fastp at Q25 for trimming and MiXCR for clone calling, and kept in-frame beta chains. All rows with the same CDR3 protein become a single entry with the most common DNA and genes. The V and J calls, along with clone size, are taken from TCRdb and not from the paper's own processing. This sample is represented by approximately 120,000 distinct CDR3 sequences; 64% of them were singletons. The ten largest clonotypes hold 7.5% to 9% of the sample.

Sequenced input: liver tumor tissue from sampling region 3. The sample's cell subset or site, from its label and the paper: tumor region T3, left-lateral pole. The V gene is TRBV28 and the J gene is TRBJ2-7; the D gene cannot be named for sure. The TCR comes from a woman aged 60-70 years with primary liver carcinoma and hepatitis B virus infection. CDR3 protein: CASSSTGGHQSGRLYEQYF. The DNA sequence is given as TGTGCCAGCAGCTCTACCGGTGGGCACCAGTCTGGGCGCCTCTACGAGCAGTACTTC.